This T cell receptor beta chain emerged from a study of blood T cell repertoires in COVID-19. TCRdb's table, derived via immunoSEQ multiplex PCR, lists solely in-frame clones and lacks some. The table has 200,000 to 300,000 clones, about 85% seen once; the top ten hold roughly 6.4%. V lost 5 bases and J lost 6; bases outside the gene matches: 9. This CDR3 is 14 amino acids long. Germline lookup yields CDR1 SGHVS and CDR2 FQNEAQ. The chain combines TRBV7-8 with TRBJ2-7, with 8 bases aligning to TRBD1. This clonotype originated in a woman aged 60 to 75 with active or convalescent COVID-19. The sample was peripheral blood. The CDR3 DNA reads as TGTGCCAGCAGCCCCAAACTTGGACAGGGCGAGCAGTACTTC. Translated: CASSPKLGQGEQYF.